One and the same sample provided the 22 T cell receptor beta chains below, sequenced in a study of cytomegalovirus exposure and HLA in healthy donors. PCR was performed using 60 Vbeta and 13 Jbeta primers. Data came from immunoSEQ multiplex PCR; TCRdb stores just in-frame clones and leaves some out. The data hold under 200,000 clones, with over 70% observed a single time. Input material: PBMCs. Receptors originate from a man aged 35 to 55 in good health and CMV-seronegative.

This chain links TRBV5-1 with TRBJ2-7; D may be TRBD2 (7 bases). CDR1 SGHRS and CDR2 YFSETQ come from the germline V gene. The V gene lost 4 bases and the J gene lost 2 bases, with 13 bases spanning the gap. This CDR3 contains 14 residues. CDR3 protein: CASSLRGAAYEQYF. CDR3 DNA sequence: TGCGCCAGCAGCCTCCGGGGGGCTGCCTACGAGCAGTACTTC.

This CDR3 reads CASSIRQEVTEAFF. The DNA of the CDR3 is TGTGCCAGCTCAATTCGACAGGAAGTCACTGAAGCTTTCTTT. The chain couples TRBV18 to TRBJ1-1, with D tentatively TRBD1 (6 bases). Germline CDR1 reads KGHSH; CDR2 reads LQKENI. V was trimmed by 5 bases and J by 4 bases, leaving 14 bases between them. There are 14 residues in the CDR3. Filled out from reference TRBV18 and TRBJ1-1, the complete variable domain reads NAGVMQNPRHLVRRRGQEARLRCSPMKGHSHVYWYRQLPEEGLKFMVYLQKENIIDESGMPKERFSAEFPKEGPSILRIQQVVRGDSAAYFCASSIRQEVTEAFFGQGTRLTVV.

This clone was observed a few times. This chain links TRBV11-2 with TRBJ1-6; possibly TRBD1 for D (6 bases). The germline V and J ends were trimmed by 6 bases and 9 bases, with 15 bases remaining between them. This CDR3 is built from 14 residues. Germline CDR1 and CDR2: SGHAT and FQNNGV. This chain's CDR3 is CASRATQGTSPLHF. In DNA form, the CDR3 reads TGTGCCAGCAGGGCCACCCAGGGGACTTCACCCCTCCACTTT.

The genes are TRBV6-4 and TRBJ1-5; 7 bases map to TRBD1. This CDR3 contains 14 residues. Germline CDR1 reads MRHNA; CDR2 reads SNTAGT. After removal of 6 bases from V and 0 bases from J, the junction contained 2 bases not matched to a gene. The CDR3 loop is CASRRGPSNQPQHF. CDR3 DNA sequence: TGTGCCAGCAGAAGGGGGCCTAGCAATCAGCCCCAGCATTTT.

A few counts support this clone. The chain joins TRBV7-2 to TRBJ1-1, with D hard to call. This CDR3 is 15 amino acids long. From germline, CDR1 is SGHTA and CDR2 FQGNSA. Trimming took off 2 bases at V and 0 bases at J, with 10 bases between the two ends. CDR3 coding DNA: TGTGCCAGCAGCTTAAGGTCCGAGGTGAACACTGAAGCTTTCTTT. This sequence encodes CASSLRSEVNTEAFF.

This clone was counted only a few times. The chain uses TRBV5-1 and TRBJ1-2, with TRBD1 as a possible D gene (5 bases). Trimming pared 3 bases from V and 0 bases from J, leaving 15 bases between. This CDR3 is built from 16 residues. Germline-derived CDR1 and CDR2 are SGHRS and YFSETQ. The CDR3 is CASSSPQAGTNYGYTF. The CDR3 coding sequence is TGCGCCAGCAGCTCTCCCCAGGCAGGGACTAACTATGGCTACACCTTC.

The genes are TRBV10-3 and TRBJ2-1; TRBD2 matches 9 bases. The germline V gene has CDR1 ENHRY and CDR2 SYGVKD. Trimming took 6 bases from V and 2 from J; bases not matched to a gene: 2. CDR3 length: 14 amino acids. The CDR3 is CAISRTSAYNEQFF. The DNA of the CDR3 is TGTGCCATCAGCCGGACTAGCGCCTACAATGAGCAGTTCTTC.

This clone appeared a single time. The V and J genes are TRBV6-6 and TRBJ1-3, with TRBD1 identical over 8 bases. The V and J ends lost 7 bases and 4 bases, in that order; junction bases with no gene match: 12. CDR3 size: 16 residues. Germline V gives CDR1 MNHNY, CDR2 SVGAGI (reference sequence). The CDR3 loop is CASTLLTGVAGNTIYF. In DNA form, the CDR3 reads TGTGCCAGCACCCTCCTGACAGGGGTAGCGGGAAACACCATATATTTT.

The chain recombines TRBV9 with TRBJ1-2; 10 bases are shared with TRBD1. J was trimmed by 3 bases and V by 3 bases; bases with no gene match: 11. The CDR3 extends over 17 amino acids. CDR1 SGDLS and CDR2 YYNGEE come from the germline V gene. The CDR3 sequence is CASSGPGTGEVYYGYTF. The CDR3 DNA is TGTGCCAGCAGCGGACCCGGGACAGGGGAGGTTTACTATGGCTACACCTTC.

The CDR3 DNA reads TGTGCCAGCACCCTTGCCGGGACTAGCGGGGGTGGTGAGCAGTTCTTC. Its protein is CASTLAGTSGGGEQFF. The gene calls are TRBV27 and TRBJ2-1; 14 bases align to TRBD2. V lost 7 bases, J lost 9 bases, and 11 bases stayed unmatched. CDR1 and CDR2 (germline): MNHEY, SMNVEV (reference sequence). CDR3 size: 16 residues.

The CDR3 nucleotides are TGTGCCAGCAGTTTTGACTATCGCAGGTCGGGTGAGCAGTTCTTC. Encoded protein: CASSFDYRRSGEQFF. The J gene is TRBJ2-1, the V gene TRBV27, with D possibly matching TRBD2 (5 bases). Germline V gives CDR1 MNHEY, CDR2 SMNVEV (reference sequence). Between the trimmed V and J ends, which lost 3 bases and 9 bases, there was a span of 18 bases. CDR3 length: 15 amino acids.

J is TRBJ1-5 and V is TRBV2; D gene unclear. The CDR3 totals 14 residues. V was shortened by 3 bases and J by 6 bases, with 12 bases between the two germline ends. From germline, CDR1 is SNHLY and CDR2 FYNNEI. CDR3 nucleotide sequence: TGTGCCAGCAGTGACAGCCGGAGCTTTCAGCCCCAGCATTTT. Translation gives CASSDSRSFQPQHF.

This sequence joins TRBV15 and TRBJ2-7, with 10 bases aligning to TRBD2. V trimming: 0 bases; J trimming: 2 bases; junction bases outside the gene matches: 7. CDR1 and CDR2 from the germline V gene are LNHNV and YYDKDF (reference sequence). The CDR3 is 17 amino acids. For the CDR3, the DNA is TGTGCCACCAGCAGAGATTTGTGGACTAGCGGTACCTACGAGCAGTACTTC. This encodes CATSRDLWTSGTYEQYF. Together with reference TRBV15 and TRBJ2-7, the CDR3 gives the full variable domain: DAMVIQNPRYQVTQFGKPVTLSCSQTLNHNVMYWYQQKSSQAPKLLFHYYDKDFNNEADTPDNFQSRRPNTSFCFLDIRSPGLGDTAMYLCATSRDLWTSGTYEQYFGPGTRLTVT.

The chain employs TRBV19 and TRBJ2-1, with TRBD1 matching 11 bases. V lost 4 bases and J lost 0; bases outside the gene matches: 5. This CDR3 is 17 amino acids long. Germline V gene data show CDR1 as LNHDA and CDR2 as SQIVND (reference sequence). CDR3 amino acids: CASSRGTGGSSYNEQFF. The CDR3 DNA reads as TGTGCCAGTAGTAGAGGGACAGGGGGAAGCTCCTACAATGAGCAGTTCTTC.

This clone was observed a single time. The chain carries TRBV5-1 and TRBJ1-4; 10 positions match TRBD1. CDR1 is SGHRS, CDR2 YFSETQ, per germline. V shed 4 bases and J 8 bases; nucleotides not matched to a gene: 8. CDR3 length: 15 residues. The CDR3 is CASSTGQGHDEKLFF. CDR3 DNA sequence: TGCGCCAGCAGCACGGGACAGGGGCATGACGAAAAACTGTTTTTT.

The chain is built from TRBV6-6 and TRBJ2-7, with D perhaps matching TRBD2 (6 bases). Germline V gene lookup returns CDR1 MNHNY and CDR2 SVGAGI (reference sequence). V was cut by 5 bases and J by 4 bases, with 12 bases left in between. This CDR3 region has 13 residues. CDR3 nucleotide sequence: TGTGCCAGCAGTAACTGGAGGGAGTACGAGCAGTACTTC. Its protein is CASSNWREYEQYF.

The table lists this clone with a count of one. V usage is TRBV30 and J usage is TRBJ1-5; no definite D call. There are 13 residues in the CDR3. Between the trimmed V and J ends, which lost 2 bases and 4 bases, there was a span of 9 bases. Germline CDR1 reads GTSNPN; CDR2 reads SVGIG (reference sequence). This chain's CDR3 is CAWSLAVNQPQHF. Written as DNA, the CDR3 is TGTGCCTGGAGTTTGGCAGTTAATCAGCCCCAGCATTTT.

This clone appeared a few times. The chain joins TRBV4-1 to TRBJ1-1; 7 bases fit TRBD1. Per germline, CDR1 MGHRA and CDR2 YSYEKL. With V trimmed by 4 bases and J by 1 base, 9 bases remained unmatched. The CDR3 sequence is 16 residues long. The CDR3 sequence: CASSLAGTARNTEAFF. DNA for the CDR3: TGCGCCAGCAGCCTAGCCGGGACAGCTCGGAACACTGAAGCTTTCTTT.

V and J are TRBV10-3 and TRBJ1-2; 8 nucleotides match TRBD1. CDR1 ENHRY and CDR2 SYGVKD come from the germline V gene. V lost 4 bases to trimming and J lost 5 bases; unmatched junction nucleotides: 6. The CDR3 has 14 amino acids. The CDR3 reads CAISGGTGPYGYTF. In DNA, the CDR3 is TGTGCCATCAGTGGAGGGACAGGACCGTATGGCTACACCTTC.

The chain couples TRBV7-2 to TRBJ2-1, with 8 nucleotides matching TRBD1. CDR3 length: 13 amino acids. Looked up from germline, CDR1 is SGHTA and CDR2 is FQGNSA. With 4 bases clipped from V and 8 bases from J, the junction kept 4 bases outside the gene matches. Here the CDR3 reads CASSSDRVDEQFF. The DNA of the CDR3 is TGTGCCAGCAGCTCGGACAGGGTGGATGAGCAGTTCTTC.

V is TRBV2 and J is TRBJ2-2, with unresolved D. The germline V and J ends were trimmed by 2 bases and 5 bases, with 12 bases remaining between them. The CDR3 runs 15 residues. CDR1 is SNHLY, CDR2 FYNNEI, per germline. In DNA, the CDR3 is TGTGCCAGCAGTGAATCTCGGGTCCGGACCGGGGAGCTGTTTTTT. Protein product: CASSESRVRTGELFF.

The CDR3 DNA is TGCAGTGCGCTTACAGGGAGTGAGCAGTTCTTC. It is translated as CSALTGSEQFF. The rearrangement uses TRBV20-1 and TRBJ2-1; maybe TRBD1 (6 bases). CDR1 is DFQATT and CDR2 is SNEGSKA in the germline V gene (reference sequence). With 6 bases removed from V and 9 bases from J, the gap between germline ends came to 12 bases. CDR3 length: 11 residues.